A selection of T cell receptor beta chains follows, all from one sample in a study of T cell responses to AZD1222 COVID-19 vaccine. TCRdb's copy holds only in-frame clones and misses some; the assay was immunoSEQ multiplex PCR. The sample consists of roughly 99,000 clones, 85% to 95% of them appearing once. The source was peripheral blood, collected 28 days after the second AZD1222 dose. The receptors come from an adult who received the AZD1222 COVID-19 vaccine. The CDR3 runs from the conserved cysteine through the conserved F or W. The order of the fields is clone size, J gene, D gene, V gene, CDR3 DNA, CDR3 protein. The D gene is left open where the match is weak. Not every row has a clone size; where given, it reads once, few, many or a size class.

>-|TRBJ1-2|-|TRBV19
TGTGCCAGTAGCTTATTGGACGGGAACTATGGCTACACCTTC
CASSLLDGNYGYTF
>-|TRBJ1-1|-|TRBV27
TGTGCCAGCCCCCAGAGGGAAACTGAAGCTTTCTTT
CASPQRETEAFF
>-|TRBJ2-1|-|TRBV6-6
TGTGCCAGCAGTCGTCCTCCGTGGCGCAGCTCCTACAATGAGCAGTTCTTC
CASSRPPWRSSYNEQFF
>-|TRBJ2-1|-|TRBV9
TGTGCCAGCAGCTTTCGGACGTCGGGGTTATCCAATGAGCAGTTCTTC
CASSFRTSGLSNEQFF
>-|TRBJ1-2|TRBD1|TRBV27
TGTGCCAGCAGTGTACAGGGGGAAGTGGGGTATGGCTACACCTTC
CASSVQGEVGYGYTF
>-|TRBJ2-1|TRBD2|TRBV5-1
TGCGCCAGCAGCTTCGGGAGTCGGGGGGATGAGCAGTTCTTC
CASSFGSRGDEQFF
>-|TRBJ2-2|TRBD2|TRBV5-1
TGCGCCAGCAGCGACGGGAGGGGTACCGGGGAGCTGTTTTTT
CASSDGRGTGELFF
>-|TRBJ2-7|-|TRBV28
TGTGCCAGCAGACAAGGGGAAAACGAGCAGTACTTC
CASRQGENEQYF
>-|TRBJ2-1|-|TRBV9
TGTGCCAGCAGCGTAGTCGAGAGAGAAGGGAATGAGCAGTTCTTC
CASSVVEREGNEQFF
>-|TRBJ1-2|-|TRBV10-2
TGCGCCAGCAGTGATCTGGGGGGCTTCTATGGCTACACCTTC
CASSDLGGFYGYTF
>-|TRBJ2-3|-|TRBV5-1
TGCGCCAGCAGCTTGGGCAGGGAGCAAGATACGCAGTATTTT
CASSLGREQDTQYF
>-|TRBJ1-1|TRBD1|TRBV7-9
TGTGCCAGCAGCTTGGGACAGGCCCACACTGAAGCTTTCTTT
CASSLGQAHTEAFF
>-|TRBJ1-2|-|TRBV7-9
TGTGCCAGCAGCTTAGAGGTGGCAGCATTTGGCTACACCTTC
CASSLEVAAFGYTF
>-|TRBJ2-1|TRBD2|TRBV2
TGTGCCAGCAGGCCCTCGGTGATAGCGGGAGACCTCCTTAATGAGCAGTTCTTC
CASRPSVIAGDLLNEQFF
>-|TRBJ2-7|TRBD2|TRBV3-1/TRBV3-2
TGTGCCAGCAGCCCCTCGCGGGAGCGGTACGAGCAGTACTTC
CASSPSRERYEQYF
>-|TRBJ1-1|-|TRBV7-9
TGTGCCAGCAGCTTTAGGGGAAGCACTGAAGCTTTCTTT
CASSFRGSTEAFF
>-|TRBJ1-2|TRBD1|TRBV6-5
TGTGCCAGCAAGGCAGGGGGCTATGGCTACACCTTC
CASKAGGYGYTF
>-|TRBJ1-6|-|TRBV4-1
TGCGCCAGCAGCCTCCCGACAGGCCGTCAGGGCTCACCCCTCCACTTT
CASSLPTGRQGSPLHF
>-|TRBJ2-5|-|TRBV7-2
TGTGCCAGCAGCTTAGTTTGGGGGTTGGAGACCCAGTACTTC
CASSLVWGLETQYF
>once|TRBJ2-7|TRBD1|TRBV6-5
TGTGCCAGCAGCGTCAAGGACAGGGTCTACTACGAGCAGTACTTC
CASSVKDRVYYEQYF
>-|TRBJ2-1|-|TRBV3-1/TRBV3-2
TGTGCCAGCAGCCCGAGAAAAGTTAGCGGAAATGAGCAGTTCTTC
CASSPRKVSGNEQFF
>-|TRBJ2-3|-|TRBV5-4
TGTGCCAGCAGCTTGGAATTGATTGGTGGGGATACGCAGTATTTT
CASSLELIGGDTQYF
>-|TRBJ2-7|-|TRBV27
TGTGCCAGCAGTTTATCGGGGGGACGAGGCTACGAGCAGTACTTC
CASSLSGGRGYEQYF
>-|TRBJ1-3|-|TRBV7-2
TGTGCCAGCAGCTCAATGAGGGGAAACACCATATATTTT
CASSSMRGNTIYF
>-|TRBJ1-1|-|TRBV12-3/TRBV12-4
TGTGCCAGCAGGGGATGGGGTCGGACTGAAGCTTTCTTT
CASRGWGRTEAFF
>-|TRBJ2-7|-|TRBV5-1
TGCGCCAGCAGCTTGAACTCAGGGAACTACGAGCAGTACTTC
CASSLNSGNYEQYF
>-|TRBJ2-5|TRBD1|TRBV6-5
TGTGCCAGCAGTTACCACAGACAGGGGCAAGAGACCCAGTACTTC
CASSYHRQGQETQYF
>-|TRBJ1-6|TRBD1|TRBV7-9
TGTGCCAGCAGCCGACAGGGATATAATTCACCCCTCCACTTT
CASSRQGYNSPLHF